This T cell receptor beta chain was retrieved from a study of blood T cells in healthy people across ages. This clonotype was observed a few times. The V gene lost 0 bases and the J gene lost 5 bases, with 13 bases spanning the gap. Looked up from germline, CDR1 is SEHNR and CDR2 is FQNEAQ (reference sequence). This CDR3 comprises 15 residues. A second about 7 to 11 cycle PCR used barcoded and J-beta primers. Every cDNA molecule bore a tag from a template-switch adaptor containing 12 random nucleotides. A single record per CDR3 protein comes from TCRdb applying MiXCR to the 5' RACE reads. The table lists about 800,000 distinct CDR3 sequences, roughly 25% of them singletons. This same sample was also taken into another study, of T cells of mothers and their children.

The J gene is TRBJ2-5, the V gene TRBV7-9; D unclear. The sequence came from a boy between 5 and 17 years old in good health. Material for sequencing was blood. The CDR3 loop is CASSLAFRVGETQYF. For the CDR3, the DNA is TGTGCCAGCAGCTTAGCGTTTAGGGTCGGGGAGACCCAGTACTTC.